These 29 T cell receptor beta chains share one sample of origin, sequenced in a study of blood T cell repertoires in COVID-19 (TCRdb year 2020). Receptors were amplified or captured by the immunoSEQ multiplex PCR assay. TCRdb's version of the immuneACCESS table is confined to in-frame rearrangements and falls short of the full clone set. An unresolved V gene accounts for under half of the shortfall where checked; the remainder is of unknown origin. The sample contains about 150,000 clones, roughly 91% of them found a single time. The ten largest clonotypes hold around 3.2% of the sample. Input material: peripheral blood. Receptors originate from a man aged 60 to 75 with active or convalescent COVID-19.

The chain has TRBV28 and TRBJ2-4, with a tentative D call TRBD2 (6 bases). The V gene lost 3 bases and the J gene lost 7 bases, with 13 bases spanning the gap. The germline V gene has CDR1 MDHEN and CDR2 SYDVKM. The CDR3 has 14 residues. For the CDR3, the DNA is TGTGCCAGCAGTTTTGGAGGGTCTAGGAACATTCAGTACTTC. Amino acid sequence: CASSFGGSRNIQYF.

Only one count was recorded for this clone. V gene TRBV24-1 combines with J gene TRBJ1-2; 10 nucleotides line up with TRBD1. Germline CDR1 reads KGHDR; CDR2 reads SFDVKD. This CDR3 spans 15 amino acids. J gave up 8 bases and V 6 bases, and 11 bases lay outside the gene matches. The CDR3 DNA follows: TGTGCCACCAGTATGACAGGGGGCGCGAGTTGGGGCTACACCTTC. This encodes CATSMTGGASWGYTF.

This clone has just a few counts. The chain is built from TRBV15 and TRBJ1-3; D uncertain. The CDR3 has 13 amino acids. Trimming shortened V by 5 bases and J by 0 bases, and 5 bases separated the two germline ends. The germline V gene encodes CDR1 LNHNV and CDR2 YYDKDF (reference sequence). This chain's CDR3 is CATSHSSGNTIYF. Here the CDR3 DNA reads TGTGCCACCAGCCATTCCTCTGGAAACACCATATATTTT.

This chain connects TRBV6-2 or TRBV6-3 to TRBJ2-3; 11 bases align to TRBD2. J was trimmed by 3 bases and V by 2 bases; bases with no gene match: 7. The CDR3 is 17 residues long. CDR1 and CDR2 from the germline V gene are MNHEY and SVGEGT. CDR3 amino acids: CASSYGVAGGETDTQYF. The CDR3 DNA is TGTGCCAGCAGTTACGGAGTAGCGGGAGGGGAGACAGATACGCAGTATTTT.

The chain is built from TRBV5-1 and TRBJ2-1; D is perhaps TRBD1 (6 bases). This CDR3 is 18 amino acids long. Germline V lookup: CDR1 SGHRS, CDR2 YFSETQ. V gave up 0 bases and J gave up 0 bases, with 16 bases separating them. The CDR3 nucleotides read TGCGCCAGCAGCTTGGAGGGGGAGCGGTCCCGCTCCTACAATGAGCAGTTCTTC. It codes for CASSLEGERSRSYNEQFF.

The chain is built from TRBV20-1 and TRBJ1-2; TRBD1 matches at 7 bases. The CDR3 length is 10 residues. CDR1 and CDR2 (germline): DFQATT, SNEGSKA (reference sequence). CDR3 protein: CTLGQDGYTF. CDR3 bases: TGCACCCTAGGACAGGATGGCTACACCTTC.

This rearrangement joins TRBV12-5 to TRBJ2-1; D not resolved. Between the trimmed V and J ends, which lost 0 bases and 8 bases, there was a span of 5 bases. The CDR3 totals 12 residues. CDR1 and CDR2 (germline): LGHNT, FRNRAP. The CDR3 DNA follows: TGTGCTAGTGGTTTGGTACAGTATGAGCAGTTCTTC. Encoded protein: CASGLVQYEQFF.

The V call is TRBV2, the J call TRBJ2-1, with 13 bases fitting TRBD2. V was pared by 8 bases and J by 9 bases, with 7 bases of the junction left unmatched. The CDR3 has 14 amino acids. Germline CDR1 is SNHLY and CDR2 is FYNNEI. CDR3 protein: CASLLAGGPGEQFF. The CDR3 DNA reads TGTGCCAGCTTACTAGCGGGGGGGCCAGGTGAGCAGTTCTTC.

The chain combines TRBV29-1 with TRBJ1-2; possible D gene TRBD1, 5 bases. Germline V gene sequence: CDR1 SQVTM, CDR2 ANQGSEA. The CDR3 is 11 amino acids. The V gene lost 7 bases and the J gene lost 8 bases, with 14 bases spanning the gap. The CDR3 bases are TGCAGCGCCGGGACTTCGGGAGGCTACACCTTC. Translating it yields CSAGTSGGYTF.

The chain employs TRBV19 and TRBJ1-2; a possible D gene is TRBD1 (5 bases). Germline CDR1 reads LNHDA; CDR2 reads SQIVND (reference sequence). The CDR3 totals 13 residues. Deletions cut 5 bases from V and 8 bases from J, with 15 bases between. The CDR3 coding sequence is TGTGCCAGTAGTTGGGAGGGGTCCGCCGGCTACACCTTC. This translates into CASSWEGSAGYTF.

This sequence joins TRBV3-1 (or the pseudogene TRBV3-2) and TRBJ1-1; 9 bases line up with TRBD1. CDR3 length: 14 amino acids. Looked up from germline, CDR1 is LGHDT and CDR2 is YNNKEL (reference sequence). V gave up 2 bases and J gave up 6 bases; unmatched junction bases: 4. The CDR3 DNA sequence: TGTGCCAGCAGCCAAACAGGGGGCGCCTCTGAAGCTTTCTTT. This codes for CASSQTGGASEAFF.

The CDR3 DNA reads as TGTGCCAGCAGTCCTCCTGGGGGAGGGCCCTACGAGCAGTACTTC. Amino acids: CASSPPGGGPYEQYF. V usage is TRBV28 and J usage is TRBJ2-7, with TRBD2 matching 7 bases. Losses at the gene ends were 5 bases for V and 2 bases for J; bases not matched to a gene: 9. The CDR3 consists of 15 residues. Per germline, CDR1 MDHEN and CDR2 SYDVKM.

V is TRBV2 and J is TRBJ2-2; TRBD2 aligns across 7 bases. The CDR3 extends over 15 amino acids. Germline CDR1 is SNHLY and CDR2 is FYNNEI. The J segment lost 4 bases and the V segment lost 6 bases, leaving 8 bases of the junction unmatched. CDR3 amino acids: CASRGTTYITGELFF. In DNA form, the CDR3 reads TGTGCCAGCAGGGGGACTACTTATATCACCGGGGAGCTGTTTTTT.

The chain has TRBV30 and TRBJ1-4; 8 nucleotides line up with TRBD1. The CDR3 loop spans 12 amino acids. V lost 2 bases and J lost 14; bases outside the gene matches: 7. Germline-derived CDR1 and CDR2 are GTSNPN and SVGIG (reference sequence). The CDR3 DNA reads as TGTGCCTGGAGTCGACGGGACAGGACGCTGTTTTTT. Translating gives CAWSRRDRTLFF.

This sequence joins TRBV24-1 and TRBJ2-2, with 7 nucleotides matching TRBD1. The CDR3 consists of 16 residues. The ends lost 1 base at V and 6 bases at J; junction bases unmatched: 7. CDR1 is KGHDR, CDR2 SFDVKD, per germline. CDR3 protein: CATSDLTGAGAGELFF. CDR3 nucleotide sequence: TGTGCCACCAGTGATTTAACAGGGGCCGGGGCCGGGGAGCTGTTTTTT.

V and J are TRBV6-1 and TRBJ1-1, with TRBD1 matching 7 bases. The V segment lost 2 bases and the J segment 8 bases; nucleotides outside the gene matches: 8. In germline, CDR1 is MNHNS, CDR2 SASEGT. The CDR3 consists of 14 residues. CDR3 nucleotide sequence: TGTGCCAGCAGTGAAAGTCACAGGGGCGGAGAAGCTTTCTTT. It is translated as CASSESHRGGEAFF.

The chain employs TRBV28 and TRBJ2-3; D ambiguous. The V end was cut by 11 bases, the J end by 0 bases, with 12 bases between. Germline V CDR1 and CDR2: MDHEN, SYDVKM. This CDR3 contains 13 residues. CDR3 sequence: CAATKLSTDTQYF. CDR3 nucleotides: TGTGCCGCTACCAAACTTAGCACAGATACGCAGTATTTT.

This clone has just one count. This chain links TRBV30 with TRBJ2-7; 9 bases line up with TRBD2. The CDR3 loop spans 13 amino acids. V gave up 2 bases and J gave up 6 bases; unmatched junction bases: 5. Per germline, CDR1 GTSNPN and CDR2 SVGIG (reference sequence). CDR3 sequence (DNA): TGTGCCTGGAGTCGTCCTAGCGGGACCGAGCAGTACTTC. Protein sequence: CAWSRPSGTEQYF.

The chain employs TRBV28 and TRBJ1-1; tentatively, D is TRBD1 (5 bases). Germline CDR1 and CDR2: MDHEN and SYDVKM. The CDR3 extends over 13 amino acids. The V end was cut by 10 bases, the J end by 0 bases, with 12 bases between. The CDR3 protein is CATYRGMNTEAFF. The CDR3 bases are TGTGCCACGTACCGGGGGATGAACACTGAAGCTTTCTTT. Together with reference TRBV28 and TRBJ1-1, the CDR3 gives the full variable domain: DVKVTQSSRYLVKRTGEKVFLECVQDMDHENMFWYRQDPGLGLRLIYFSYDVKMKEKGDIPEGYSVSREKKERFSLILESASTNQTSMYLCATYRGMNTEAFFGQGTRLTVV.

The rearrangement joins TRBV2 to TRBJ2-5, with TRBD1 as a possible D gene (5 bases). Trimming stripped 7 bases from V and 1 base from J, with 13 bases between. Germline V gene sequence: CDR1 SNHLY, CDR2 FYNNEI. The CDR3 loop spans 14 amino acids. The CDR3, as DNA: TGTGCCAGCAAGGATAGGCAGGGCCAAGAGACCCAGTACTTC. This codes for CASKDRQGQETQYF. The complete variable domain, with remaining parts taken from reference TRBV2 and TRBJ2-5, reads EPEVTQTPSHQVTQMGQEVILRCVPISNHLYFYWYRQILGQKVEFLVSFYNNEISEKSEIFDDQFSVERPDGSNFTLKIRSTKLEDSAMYFCASKDRQGQETQYFGPGTRLLVL.

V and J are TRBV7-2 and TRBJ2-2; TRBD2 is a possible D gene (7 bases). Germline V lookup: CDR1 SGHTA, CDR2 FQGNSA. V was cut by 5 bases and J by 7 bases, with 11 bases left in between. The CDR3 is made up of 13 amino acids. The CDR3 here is CASSGGAGGELFF. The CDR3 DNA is TGTGCCAGCAGCGGGGGGGCAGGCGGGGAGCTGTTTTTT.

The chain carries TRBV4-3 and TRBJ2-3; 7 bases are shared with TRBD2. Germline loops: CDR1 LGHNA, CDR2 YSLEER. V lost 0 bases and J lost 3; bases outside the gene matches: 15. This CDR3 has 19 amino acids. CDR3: CASSQDPPLRGRETDTQYF. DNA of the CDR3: TGCGCCAGCAGCCAAGATCCCCCACTGCGGGGGAGGGAGACAGATACGCAGTATTTT.

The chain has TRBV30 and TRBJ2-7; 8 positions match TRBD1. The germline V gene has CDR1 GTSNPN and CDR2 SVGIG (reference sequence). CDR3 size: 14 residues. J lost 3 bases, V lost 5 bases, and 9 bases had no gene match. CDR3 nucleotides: TGTGCCTGGGCCCAGGGACAGGCGCTCTACGAGCAGTACTTC. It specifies CAWAQGQALYEQYF.

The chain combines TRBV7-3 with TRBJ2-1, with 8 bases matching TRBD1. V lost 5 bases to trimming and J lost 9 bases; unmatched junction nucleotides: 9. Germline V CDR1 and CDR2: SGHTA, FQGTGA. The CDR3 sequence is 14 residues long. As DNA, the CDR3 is TGTGCCAGCAGCCCCGGACAGGGTAGGGGTGAGCAGTTCTTC. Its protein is CASSPGQGRGEQFF.

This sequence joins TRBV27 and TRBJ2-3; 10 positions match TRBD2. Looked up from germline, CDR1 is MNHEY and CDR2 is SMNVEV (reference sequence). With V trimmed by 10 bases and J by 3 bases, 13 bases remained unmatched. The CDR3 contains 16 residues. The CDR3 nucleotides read TGTGCCACCCGTCCGTCTGGACTAGCGGCTACAGATACGCAGTATTTT. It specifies CATRPSGLAATDTQYF.

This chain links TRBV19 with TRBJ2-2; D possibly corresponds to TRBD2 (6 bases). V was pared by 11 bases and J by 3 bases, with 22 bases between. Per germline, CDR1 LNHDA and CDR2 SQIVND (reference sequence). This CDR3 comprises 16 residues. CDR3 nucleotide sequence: TGTGCCGGGGGGTACCACCGAACGGGAGACACCGGGGAGCTGTTTTTT. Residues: CAGGYHRTGDTGELFF.

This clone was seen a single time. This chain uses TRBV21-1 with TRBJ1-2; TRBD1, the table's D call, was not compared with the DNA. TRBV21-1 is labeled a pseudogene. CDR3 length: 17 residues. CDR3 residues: CASSHPDRAPLNYGYTF. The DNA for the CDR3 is TGTGCCAGCAGCCACCCGGACAGGGCCCCCCTTAACTATGGCTACACCTTC.

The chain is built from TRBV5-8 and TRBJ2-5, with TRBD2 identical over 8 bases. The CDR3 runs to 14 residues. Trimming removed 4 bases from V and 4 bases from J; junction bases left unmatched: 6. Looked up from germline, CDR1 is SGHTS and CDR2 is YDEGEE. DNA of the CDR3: TGTGCCAGCAGCCCCTTACGGGAGGGAGAGACCCAGTACTTC. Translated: CASSPLREGETQYF.

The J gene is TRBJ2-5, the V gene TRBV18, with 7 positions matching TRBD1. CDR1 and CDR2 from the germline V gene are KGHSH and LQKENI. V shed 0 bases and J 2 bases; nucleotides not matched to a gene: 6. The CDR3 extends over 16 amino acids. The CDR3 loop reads CASSPPRGGGQETQYF. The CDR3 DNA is TGTGCCAGCTCACCACCGCGAGGGGGCGGACAAGAGACCCAGTACTTC.